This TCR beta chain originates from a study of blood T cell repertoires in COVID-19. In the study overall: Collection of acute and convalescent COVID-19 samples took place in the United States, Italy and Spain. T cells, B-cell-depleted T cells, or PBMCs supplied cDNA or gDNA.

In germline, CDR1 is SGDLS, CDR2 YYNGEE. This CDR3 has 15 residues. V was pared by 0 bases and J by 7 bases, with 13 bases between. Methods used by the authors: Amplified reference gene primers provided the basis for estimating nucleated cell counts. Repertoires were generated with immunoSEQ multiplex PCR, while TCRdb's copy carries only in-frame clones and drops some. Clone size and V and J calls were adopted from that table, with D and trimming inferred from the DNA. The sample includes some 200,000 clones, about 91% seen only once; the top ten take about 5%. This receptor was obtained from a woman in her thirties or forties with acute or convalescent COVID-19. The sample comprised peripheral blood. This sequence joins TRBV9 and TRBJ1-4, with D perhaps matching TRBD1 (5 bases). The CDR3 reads CASSVEPGKGEKLFF. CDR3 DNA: TGTGCCAGCAGCGTAGAACCAGGGAAAGGTGAAAAACTGTTTTTT.